This TCR beta chain was retrieved from a study of CD8+ T cells in alopecia areata. Study observations and caveats: Within the top 100, expanded CD8+ clones significantly decreased with tofacitinib, as did scalp clonality.

The length of the CDR3 is 17 residues. Germline V gene lookup returns CDR1 SGDLS and CDR2 YYNGEE. V shed 0 bases and J shed 4 bases, with 20 bases lying between them. RNA, once extracted, was reverse transcribed into cDNA for use as the sequencing template. Using immunoSEQ multiplex PCR, the repertoire was profiled, and TCRdb retains in-frame clones only, with some absent. Of under 250,000 clones listed, around 65% are singletons. This clone was observed once. The antigen is not known. Treatment noted: oral pan-JAK inhibitor, 5-10 mg twice daily. The TCR originated in a human donor with alopecia areata. The sequenced sample was CD4+ T cells sorted from blood, obtained at week 44, from a patient treated with tofacitinib. The J gene is TRBJ2-7, the V gene TRBV9; D is undetermined. The CDR3 sequence: CASSVDPTTGPQYEQYF. CDR3 bases: TGTGCCAGCAGCGTAGACCCCACCACCGGGCCTCAATACGAGCAGTACTTC.